This paragraph covers one T cell receptor (beta chain) sequence. The target antigen is unknown. This sample stems from a study of cytomegalovirus exposure and HLA in healthy donors. Study outcomes and limitations: Analyses of presence/absence relied on an assumption of roughly uniform sequencing depth across donors.

The PCR used 60 Vbeta and 13 Jbeta primers. Some clones are missing from TCRdb's copy, which holds only in-frame ones; the method was immunoSEQ multiplex PCR. The table lists under 200,000 clones, about 70% of them singletons. The source material was PBMCs. The receptor was isolated from a woman aged 25 to 39 in good health and CMV-seronegative.

The CDR3 DNA reads TGTGCCAGCTCACCGACAGGGGCCGGACTTGAAGCTTTCTTT. It yields the protein CASSPTGAGLEAFF. This chain links TRBV18 with TRBJ1-1, with TRBD1 matching over 8 bases. The germline V gene has CDR1 KGHSH and CDR2 LQKENI. V dropped 3 bases and J dropped 7; count of bases not matched to a gene: 7. CDR3 length equals 14 residues.